This entry describes one TCR beta chain. Its recognized antigen is unknown. Per-nucleotide qualities are absent, and no much larger clonotype sits a single base away. This sample is drawn from a study of OX40 agonist ivuxolimab in advanced cancers. Context from the whole study: Ivuxolimab, which targeted the costimulatory receptor OX40 (CD134), was an agonistic, fully human IgG2 monoclonal antibody. Intravenous ivuxolimab was administered to patients every 2 weeks at six dose levels: 0.01, 0.1, 0.3, 1.5, 3 and 10 mg/kg. The dose-escalation cohort was 82.7% male with a mean age of about 54 years, ranging from roughly 20 to 85. The paper describes the monotherapy dose-escalation part (N of about 52 patients) of the phase I trial of ivuxolimab. Of the approximately 50 dose-escalation patients, hepatocellular carcinoma was present in around 20, melanoma in roughly 15, renal cell carcinoma in 9 and head and neck cancer in 9. The purpose of peripheral TCRbeta sequencing was to test whether ivuxolimab changed TCR sequence diversity and led to clonal T-cell expansion. Patients were allowed to have had prior anti-PD-1, anti-PD-L1 or anti-CTLA-4 therapy, and around 37% of the dose-escalation patients had previously received checkpoint inhibitors. Partial responses occurred in three dose-escalation patients: two with cutaneous melanoma and one with hepatocellular carcinoma. Paper-wide results and their limitations: After ivuxolimab, more expanded clones were found on average in CD8+ T cells than in CD4+ T cells. At doses of 0.1 to 3.0 mg/kg, clonal expansion of both CD4+ and CD8+ blood T cells was observed from baseline to week 6. The antigen specificity of the clonally expanded peripheral T cells was not determined. Low levels of normalized T-cell clonal expansion were also seen in some patients who did not respond. In the 0.1-3.0 mg/kg groups, partial responders had among the lowest normalized peripheral clonal expansion, particularly in CD8+ T cells.

Genomic DNA was extracted from sorted cells for sequencing of the TCRbeta CDR3 region. The immunoSEQ Assay was used for sequencing of TCRbeta CDR3 regions. TCRdb's version of the immuneACCESS table is confined to in-frame rearrangements and falls short of the full clone set. An unresolved V gene accounts for under half of the shortfall where checked; the remainder is of unknown origin. The sample contains tens of thousands of clones, roughly nine tenths of them found a single time. Jointly, the top ten make up 11% to 15% of the sample. Its CDR3 holds 15 amino acids, cysteine through phenylalanine. Of the read, only the CDR3 DNA is kept; its 45 bases are in frame from base 1. The V end loses 1 base and the J end loses 4 bases, and a stretch of 13 bases separates them. The germline V gene provides CDR1 SGHDN and CDR2 FVKESK. Patients with a history of autoimmune disease or receiving systemic immunosuppression were excluded from the trial. Peripheral blood for TCR sequencing was drawn from every dose cohort at baseline, at cycle 4 day 1 and at cycle 7 day 1. The samples were drawn from a first-in-human, open-label, multicenter phase I dose-escalation trial of ivuxolimab. Adults with locally advanced or metastatic head and neck squamous cell, hepatocellular, melanoma or renal cell carcinoma were enrolled in the trial. Before TCR sequencing, CD4+ T cells and CD8+ T cells were sorted from peripheral blood as separate populations.

The origin of this receptor is an adult with an advanced solid tumor such as melanoma, head and neck, liver or kidney cancer. Sequenced here: CD4+ or CD8+ T cells sorted from blood, sampled in a trial of the OX40 agonist ivuxolimab. The rearranged segments are TRBV14 and TRBJ1-2; perhaps TRBD1 is the D gene, with 5 bases matching. The nucleotide sequence reads as follows: TGTGCCAGCAGCCAAGGGCCCGACAGCCTCTATGGCTACACCTTC. Its coded protein is CASSQGPDSLYGYTF.